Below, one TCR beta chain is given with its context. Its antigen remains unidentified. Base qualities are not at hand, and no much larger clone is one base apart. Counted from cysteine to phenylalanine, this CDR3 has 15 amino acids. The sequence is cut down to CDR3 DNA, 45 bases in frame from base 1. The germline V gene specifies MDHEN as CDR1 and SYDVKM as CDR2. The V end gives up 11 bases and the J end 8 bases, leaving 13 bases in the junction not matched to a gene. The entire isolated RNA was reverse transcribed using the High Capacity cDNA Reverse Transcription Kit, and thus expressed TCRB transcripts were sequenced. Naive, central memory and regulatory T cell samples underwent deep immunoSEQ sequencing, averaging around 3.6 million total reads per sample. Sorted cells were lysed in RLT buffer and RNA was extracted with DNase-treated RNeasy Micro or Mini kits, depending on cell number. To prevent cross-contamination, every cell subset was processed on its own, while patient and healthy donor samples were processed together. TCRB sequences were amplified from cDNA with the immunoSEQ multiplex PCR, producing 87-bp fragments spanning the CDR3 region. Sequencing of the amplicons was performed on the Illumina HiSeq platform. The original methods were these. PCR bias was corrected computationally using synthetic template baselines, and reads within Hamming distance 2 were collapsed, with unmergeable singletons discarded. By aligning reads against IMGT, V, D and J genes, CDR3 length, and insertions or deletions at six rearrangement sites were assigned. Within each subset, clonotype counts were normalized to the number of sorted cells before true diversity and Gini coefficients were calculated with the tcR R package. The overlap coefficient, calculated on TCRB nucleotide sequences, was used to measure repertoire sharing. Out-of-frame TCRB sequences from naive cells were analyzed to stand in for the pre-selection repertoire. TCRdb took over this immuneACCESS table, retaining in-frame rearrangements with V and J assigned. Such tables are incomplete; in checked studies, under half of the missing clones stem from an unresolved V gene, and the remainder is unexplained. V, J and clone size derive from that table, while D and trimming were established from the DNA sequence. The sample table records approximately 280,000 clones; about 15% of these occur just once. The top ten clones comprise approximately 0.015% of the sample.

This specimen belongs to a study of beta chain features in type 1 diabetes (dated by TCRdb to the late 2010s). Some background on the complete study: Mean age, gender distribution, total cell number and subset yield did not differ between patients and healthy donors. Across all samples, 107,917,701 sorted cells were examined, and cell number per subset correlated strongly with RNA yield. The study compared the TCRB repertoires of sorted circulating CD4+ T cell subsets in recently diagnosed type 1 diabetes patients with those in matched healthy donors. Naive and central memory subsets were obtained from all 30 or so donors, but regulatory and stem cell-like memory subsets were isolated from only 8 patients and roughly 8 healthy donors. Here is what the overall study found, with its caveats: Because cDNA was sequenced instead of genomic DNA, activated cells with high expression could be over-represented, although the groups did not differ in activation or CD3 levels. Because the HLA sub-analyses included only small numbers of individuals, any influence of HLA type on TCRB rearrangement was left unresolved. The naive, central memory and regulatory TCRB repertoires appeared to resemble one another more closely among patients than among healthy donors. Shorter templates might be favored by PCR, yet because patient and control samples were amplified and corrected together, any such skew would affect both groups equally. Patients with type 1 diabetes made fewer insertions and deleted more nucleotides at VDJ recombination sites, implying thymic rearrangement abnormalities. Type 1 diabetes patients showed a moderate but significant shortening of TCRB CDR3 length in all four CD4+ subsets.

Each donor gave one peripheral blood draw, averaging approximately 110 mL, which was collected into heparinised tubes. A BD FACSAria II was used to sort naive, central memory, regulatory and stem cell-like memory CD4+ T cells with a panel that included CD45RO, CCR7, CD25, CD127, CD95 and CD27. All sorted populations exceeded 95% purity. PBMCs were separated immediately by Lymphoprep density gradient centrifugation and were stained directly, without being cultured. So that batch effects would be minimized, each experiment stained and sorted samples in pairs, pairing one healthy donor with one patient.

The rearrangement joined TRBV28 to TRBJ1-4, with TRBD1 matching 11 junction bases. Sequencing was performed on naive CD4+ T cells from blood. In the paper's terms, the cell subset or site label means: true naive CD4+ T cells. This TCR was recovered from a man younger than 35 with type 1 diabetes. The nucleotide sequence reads TGTGCCGCTGGGACAGGGGGAAACGGTAACGAAAAACTGTTTTTT. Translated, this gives CAAGTGGNGNEKLFF.